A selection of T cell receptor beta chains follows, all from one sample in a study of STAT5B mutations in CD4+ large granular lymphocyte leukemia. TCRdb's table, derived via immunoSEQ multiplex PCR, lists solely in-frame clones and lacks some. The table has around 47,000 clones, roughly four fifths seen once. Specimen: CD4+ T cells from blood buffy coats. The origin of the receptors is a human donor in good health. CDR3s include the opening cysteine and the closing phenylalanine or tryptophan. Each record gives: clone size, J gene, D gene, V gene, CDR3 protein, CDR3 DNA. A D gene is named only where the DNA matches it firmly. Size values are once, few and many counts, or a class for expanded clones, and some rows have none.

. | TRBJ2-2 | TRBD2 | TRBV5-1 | CASKASGDYTGELFF | TGCGCCAGCAAGGCTAGCGGGGATTACACCGGGGAGCTGTTTTTT
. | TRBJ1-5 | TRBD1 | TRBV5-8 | CASSSGGLGNQPQHF | TGTGCCAGCAGCTCAGGGGGCTTGGGCAATCAGCCCCAGCATTTT
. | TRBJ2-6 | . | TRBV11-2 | CASSSPRWGPVLTF | TGTGCCAGCAGTTCACCACGATGGGGTCCCGTCCTGACTTTC
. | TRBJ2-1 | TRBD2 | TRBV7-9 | CASSLGTSGVSYNEQFF | TGTGCCAGCAGCTTAGGGACTAGCGGGGTATCCTACAATGAGCAGTTCTTC
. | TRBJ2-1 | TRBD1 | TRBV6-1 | CASRGDRSYNEQFF | TGTGCCAGCAGGGGGGACAGGTCCTACAATGAGCAGTTCTTC
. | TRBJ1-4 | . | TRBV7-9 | CASSSRGLGNEKLFF | TGTGCCAGCAGCTCGAGGGGTTTGGGTAATGAAAAACTGTTTTTT
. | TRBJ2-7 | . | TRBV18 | CASSTLGGAAYEQYF | TGTGCCAGCTCCACTCTTGGGGGAGCGGCCTACGAGCAGTACTTC
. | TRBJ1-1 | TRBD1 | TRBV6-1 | CASNGDSLNTEAFF | TGTGCCAGCAACGGGGACAGCCTCAACACTGAAGCTTTCTTT
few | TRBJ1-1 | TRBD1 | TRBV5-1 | CASSFMTGTVNTEAFF | TGCGCCAGCAGCTTCATGACCGGGACAGTGAACACTGAAGCTTTCTTT
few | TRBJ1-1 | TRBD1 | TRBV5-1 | CASSYTGTGGSGTEAFF | TGCGCCAGCAGCTATACCGGGACAGGGGGTTCTGGCACTGAAGCTTTCTTT
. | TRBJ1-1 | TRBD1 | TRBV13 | CASSLVPRGRNTEAFF | TGTGCCAGCAGCTTAGTCCCCAGGGGGAGGAACACTGAAGCTTTCTTT
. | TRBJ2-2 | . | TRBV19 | CASSIWQGTGELFF | TGTGCCAGTAGTATTTGGCAGGGCACCGGGGAGCTGTTTTTT
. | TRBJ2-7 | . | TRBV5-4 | CASSPGQIYEQYF | TGTGCCAGCAGCCCTGGACAGATCTACGAGCAGTACTTC
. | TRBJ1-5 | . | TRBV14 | CASSQDQGSNQPQHF | TGTGCCAGCAGCCAAGATCAGGGTAGCAATCAGCCCCAGCATTTT
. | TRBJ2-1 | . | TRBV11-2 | CASRALVSNEQFF | TGTGCCAGCAGAGCTCTGGTAAGCAATGAGCAGTTCTTC
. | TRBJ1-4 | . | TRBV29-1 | CSAGKGSSEKLFF | TGCAGTGCCGGGAAAGGGTCTAGTGAAAAACTGTTTTTT
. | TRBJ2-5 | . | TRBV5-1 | CASSLRGGEETQYF | TGCGCCAGCAGCTTGAGAGGCGGGGAAGAGACCCAGTACTTC
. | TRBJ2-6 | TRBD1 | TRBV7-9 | CASSLGRTGSGANVLTF | TGTGCCAGCAGCTTAGGGAGGACAGGGTCTGGGGCCAACGTCCTGACTTTC
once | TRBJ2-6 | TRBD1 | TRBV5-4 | CASQRDRVSGANVLTF | TGTGCCAGCCAACGGGACAGGGTCTCTGGGGCCAACGTCCTGACTTTC
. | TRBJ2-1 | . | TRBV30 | CAWSSHRTNEQFF | TGTGCCTGGAGTTCGCACCGGACCAATGAGCAGTTCTTC
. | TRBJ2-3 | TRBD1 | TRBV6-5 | CATQGWGNTDTQYF | TGTGCGACACAGGGGTGGGGTAACACAGATACGCAGTATTTT
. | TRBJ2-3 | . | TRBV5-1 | CASSSGEASSTDTQYF | TGCGCCAGCAGCTCGGGAGAGGCATCTAGCACAGATACGCAGTATTTT
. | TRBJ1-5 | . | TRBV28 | CASSYRANQPQHF | TGTGCCAGCAGTTACAGGGCCAATCAGCCCCAGCATTTT
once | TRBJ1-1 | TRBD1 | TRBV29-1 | CSVTQGGDTEAFF | TGCAGCGTGACACAGGGGGGTGACACTGAAGCTTTCTTT
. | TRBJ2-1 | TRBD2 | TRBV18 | CASSPSLADYNEQFF | TGTGCCAGCTCACCGAGTCTAGCGGACTACAATGAGCAGTTCTTC
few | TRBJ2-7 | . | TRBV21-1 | CASSKGMGLREQYF | TGTGCCAGCAGCAAAGGAATGGGCTTGAGGGAGCAGTACTTC
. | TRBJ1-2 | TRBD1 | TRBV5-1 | CASSLEGQGDGYTF | TGCGCCAGCAGCTTGGAAGGACAGGGTGATGGCTACACCTTC
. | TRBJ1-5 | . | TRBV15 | CATSRDRHATQPQHF | TGTGCCACCAGCAGAGATCGTCACGCAACCCAGCCCCAGCATTTT
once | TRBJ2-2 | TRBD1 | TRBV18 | CASSERQGRSTGELFF | TGTGCCAGCTCAGAACGACAGGGAAGGTCCACCGGGGAGCTGTTTTTT
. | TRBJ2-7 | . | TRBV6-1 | CASSVGDGSYEQYF | TGTGCCAGCAGTGTAGGGGACGGCTCCTACGAGCAGTACTTC
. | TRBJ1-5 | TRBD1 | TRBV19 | CASSIVYAGQGRGSNQPQHF | TGTGCCAGTAGTATAGTATACGCGGGACAGGGTCGGGGTAGCAATCAGCCCCAGCATTTT
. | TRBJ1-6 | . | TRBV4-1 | CASSPLGPLSPLHF | TGCGCCAGCAGCCCTCTCGGACCCCTATCCCCCCTCCACTTT
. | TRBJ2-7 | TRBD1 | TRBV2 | CASSERQGALYEQYF | TGTGCCAGCAGTGAAAGACAGGGGGCACTATACGAGCAGTACTTC
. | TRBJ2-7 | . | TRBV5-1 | CASRGTHEQYF | TGCGCCAGCAGGGGAACCCACGAGCAGTACTTC
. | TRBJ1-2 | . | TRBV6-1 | CASRRTENYGYTF | TGTGCCAGCAGGCGGACAGAGAACTATGGCTACACCTTC
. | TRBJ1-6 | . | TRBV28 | CASSSAGSPYNSPLHF | TGTGCCAGCAGCTCGGCGGGGTCCCCCTATAATTCACCCCTCCACTTT
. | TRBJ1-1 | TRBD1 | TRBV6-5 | CASRSGGTNTEAFF | TGTGCCAGCAGATCAGGGGGCACGAACACTGAAGCTTTCTTT
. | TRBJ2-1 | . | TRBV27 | CASSFEAINNEQFF | TGTGCCAGCAGTTTCGAAGCCATAAACAATGAGCAGTTCTTC
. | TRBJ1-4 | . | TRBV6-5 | CASTSRGVGEKLFF | TGTGCCAGCACCTCCAGGGGAGTAGGTGAAAAACTGTTTTTT
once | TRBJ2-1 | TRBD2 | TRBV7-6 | CASSPGLAGEAEQFF | TGTGCCAGCAGCCCGGGTCTAGCGGGAGAGGCTGAGCAGTTCTTC
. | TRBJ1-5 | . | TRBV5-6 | CASSLTGEFGNQPQHF | TGTGCCAGCAGCTTGACGGGGGAGTTCGGTAATCAGCCCCAGCATTTT
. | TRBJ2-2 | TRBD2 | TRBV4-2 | CASSVGLADGELFF | TGTGCCAGCAGCGTTGGACTAGCCGACGGGGAGCTGTTTTTT
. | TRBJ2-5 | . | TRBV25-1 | CASSEVNLWETQYF | TGTGCCAGCAGTGAAGTCAACCTATGGGAGACCCAGTACTTC
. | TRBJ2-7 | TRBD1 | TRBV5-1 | CASSFGDRDAYEQYF | TGCGCCAGCAGCTTTGGGGACAGGGACGCCTACGAGCAGTACTTC
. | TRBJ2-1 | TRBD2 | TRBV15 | CATSREAGGGDEQFF | TGTGCCACCAGCAGAGAAGCGGGAGGTGGCGATGAGCAGTTCTTC
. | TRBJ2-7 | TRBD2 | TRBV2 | CASSDHGRAYEQYF | TGTGCCAGCAGTGATCACGGGAGGGCCTACGAGCAGTACTTC
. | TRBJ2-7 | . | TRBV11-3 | CASSLTYRDREQYF | TGTGCCAGCAGCTTAACCTACAGGGACCGCGAGCAGTACTTC
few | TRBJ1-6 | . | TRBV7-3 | CASSTQGPGSNSPLHF | TGTGCCAGCAGCACCCAAGGTCCGGGTTCTAATTCACCCCTCCACTTT
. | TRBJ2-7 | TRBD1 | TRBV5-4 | CASSLVRDRDYEQYF | TGTGCCAGCAGCTTGGTTCGGGACAGGGACTACGAGCAGTACTTC
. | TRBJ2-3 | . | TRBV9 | CASSRSGAGVDTQYF | TGTGCCAGCAGCAGATCGGGGGCCGGGGTGGATACGCAGTATTTT
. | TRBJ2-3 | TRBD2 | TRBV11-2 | CASSLQPSGSTDTQYF | TGTGCCAGCAGCTTACAACCTAGCGGGAGCACAGATACGCAGTATTTT
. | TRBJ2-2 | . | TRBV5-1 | CASSLDSGETGELFF | TGCGCCAGCAGCTTGGATTCAGGGGAAACCGGGGAGCTGTTTTTT
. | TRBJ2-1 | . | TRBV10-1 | CASSESPGNGNEQFF | TGCGCCAGCAGTGAGTCTCCAGGGAATGGCAATGAGCAGTTCTTC
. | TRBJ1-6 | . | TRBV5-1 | CASSRGEGNSPLHF | TGCGCCAGCAGCCGGGGCGAGGGGAATTCACCCCTCCACTTT
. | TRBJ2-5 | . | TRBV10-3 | CAITETLEETQYF | TGTGCCATCACCGAAACTCTTGAAGAGACCCAGTACTTC
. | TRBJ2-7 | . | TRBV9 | CASSVTGAYEQYF | TGTGCCAGCAGCGTGACAGGCGCCTACGAGCAGTACTTC
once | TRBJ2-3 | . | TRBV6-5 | CASSYRRGGTDTQYF | TGTGCCAGCAGCTACCGGCGAGGGGGCACAGATACGCAGTATTTT
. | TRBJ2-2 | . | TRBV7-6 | CASSRTSFNTGELFF | TGTGCCAGCAGTCGAACTAGCTTTAACACCGGGGAGCTGTTTTTT
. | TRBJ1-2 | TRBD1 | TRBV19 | CASSILSGNRGDGYTF | TGTGCCAGTAGTATTCTGAGTGGAAACAGGGGAGATGGCTACACCTTC